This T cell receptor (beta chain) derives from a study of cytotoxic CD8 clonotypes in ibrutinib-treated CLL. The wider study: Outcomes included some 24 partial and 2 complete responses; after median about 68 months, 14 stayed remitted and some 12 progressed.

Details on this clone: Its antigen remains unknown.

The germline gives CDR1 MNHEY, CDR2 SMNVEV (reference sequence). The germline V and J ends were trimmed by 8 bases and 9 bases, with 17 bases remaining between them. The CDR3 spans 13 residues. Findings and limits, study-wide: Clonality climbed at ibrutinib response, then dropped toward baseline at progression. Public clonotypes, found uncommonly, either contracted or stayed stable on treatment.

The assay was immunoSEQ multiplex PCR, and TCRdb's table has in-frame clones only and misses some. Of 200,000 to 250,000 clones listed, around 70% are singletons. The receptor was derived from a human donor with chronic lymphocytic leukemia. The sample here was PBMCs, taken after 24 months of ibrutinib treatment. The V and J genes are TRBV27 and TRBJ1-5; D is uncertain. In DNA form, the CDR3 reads TGTGCCAGCTCCTCTGGGCGCTTAGGGCCCCAGCATTTT. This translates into CASSSGRLGPQHF.